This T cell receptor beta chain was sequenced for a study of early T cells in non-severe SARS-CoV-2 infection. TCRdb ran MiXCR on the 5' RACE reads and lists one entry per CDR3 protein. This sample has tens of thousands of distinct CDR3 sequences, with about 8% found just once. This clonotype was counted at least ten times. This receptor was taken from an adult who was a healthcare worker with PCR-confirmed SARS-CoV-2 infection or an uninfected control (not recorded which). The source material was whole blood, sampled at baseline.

The CDR3, as DNA: TGCAGTGCTAGAGAACGGAGTTCAGGGTTCTATGGCTACACCTTC. It encodes CSARERSSGFYGYTF. The chain employs TRBV20-1 and TRBJ1-2; D is possibly TRBD1 (5 bases). The germline CDR1 and CDR2 sequences are DFQATT and SNEGSKA (reference sequence). The V end was cut by 0 bases, the J end by 4 bases, with 15 bases between. The CDR3 length is 15 residues.